The next 21 T cell receptor beta chains were all read from a single sample in a study of cytomegalovirus exposure and HLA in healthy donors (TCRdb year 2017). The library was prepared using the immunoSEQ multiplex PCR assay. For the multiplex PCR, a mixture combining 60 forward primers for TCR Vbeta segments and 13 reverse primers for TCR Jbeta segments was used. TCRdb re-hosts the immuneACCESS table, in-frame sequences only. Its copies lack some clones; in the studies checked, an unresolved V gene accounts for under half of them, and the cause for the rest is not known. This sample holds under 110,000 clones; roughly 70% were observed only once. The ten largest clones represent around 2.7% of the sample. The sequencing sample was made of PBMCs. These receptors came from a male donor in good health and CMV-seropositive.

V is TRBV19 and J is TRBJ2-7, with D perhaps TRBD2 (5 bases). The germline CDR1 and CDR2 sequences are LNHDA and SQIVND (reference sequence). V lost 5 bases and J 3 bases, leaving 17 bases between the germline ends. The CDR3 is 15 residues long. The CDR3 sequence: CASSPVEAAGYEQYF. The CDR3 bases are TGTGCCAGTAGTCCAGTCGAAGCGGCAGGCTACGAGCAGTACTTC.

The rearrangement uses TRBV28 and TRBJ1-5; D unresolved. Germline V gene lookup returns CDR1 MDHEN and CDR2 SYDVKM. The CDR3 is 17 amino acids. V was pared by 5 bases and J by 2 bases, with 19 bases between. CDR3 sequence reads: CASSQTRVARGNQPQHF. CDR3 bases: TGTGCCAGCAGTCAAACTAGGGTGGCACGGGGCAATCAGCCCCAGCATTTT.

This chain links TRBV30 with TRBJ2-1; possible D gene TRBD1, 8 bases. Trimming cost V 0 bases and J 0 bases, with 24 bases left between them. CDR1 and CDR2 (germline): GTSNPN, SVGIG (reference sequence). The CDR3 runs 20 residues. This chain's CDR3 is CAWSVRRTGMGGSSYNEQFF. Written as DNA, the CDR3 is TGTGCCTGGAGTGTACGTCGGACAGGGATGGGGGGGAGCTCCTACAATGAGCAGTTCTTC.

The chain couples TRBV27 to TRBJ1-6; 7 bases fit TRBD1. Germline CDR1 reads MNHEY; CDR2 reads SMNVEV (reference sequence). CDR3 length equals 14 residues. Trimming removed 2 bases from V and 11 bases from J; junction bases left unmatched: 6. Here the CDR3 reads CASSLPGGITPLHF. DNA for the CDR3: TGTGCCAGCAGTTTACCAGGGGGGATTACACCCCTCCACTTT.

This clone was picked up a small number of times. V usage is TRBV5-6 and J usage is TRBJ1-6; D remains ambiguous. CDR1 SGHDT and CDR2 YYEEEE come from the germline V gene. V lost 4 bases, J lost 6 bases, and 17 bases lay in between. The CDR3 runs 16 residues. This CDR3 reads CASSPNVGSGNSPLHF. As DNA, the CDR3 is TGTGCCAGCAGCCCGAACGTAGGGAGCGGTAATTCACCCCTCCACTTT.

Of note for this clone: Distinct nucleotide sequences in the sample also encode this CDR3. Written as DNA, the CDR3 is TGCGCCAGCAGCCCGACAGTCACTAATGAAAAACTGTTTTTT. Its protein is CASSPTVTNEKLFF. The chain recombines TRBV5-1 with TRBJ1-4; TRBD1 is a possible D gene (5 bases). The CDR3 has 14 amino acids. The V and J ends lost 4 bases and 2 bases respectively, with 9 bases between them. The V gene's germline CDR1 is SGHRS and CDR2 YFSETQ.

CDR3: CASSRQQGWSYGYTF. CDR3 in DNA: TGTGCCAGCAGCCGGCAACAGGGTTGGTCCTATGGCTACACCTTC. The gene calls are TRBV7-9 and TRBJ1-2; TRBD1 is a possible D gene (6 bases). CDR3 length: 15 amino acids. Germline V gives CDR1 SEHNR, CDR2 FQNEAQ (reference sequence). Between the trimmed V and J ends, which lost 5 bases and 4 bases, there was a span of 17 bases.

In its sample, this clone was seen a few times. The CDR3 DNA follows: TGTGCCAGTAGTCATTTCGGGGGGGGAAAAACCTACGAGCAGTACTTC. Protein product: CASSHFGGGKTYEQYF. This sequence joins TRBV19 and TRBJ2-7, with 8 bases that match TRBD2. The trim removed 5 bases at V and 2 bases at J, leaving 11 bases unmatched. The CDR3 loop spans 16 amino acids. Germline values: CDR1 LNHDA, CDR2 SQIVND (reference sequence).

The rearrangement links TRBV18 to TRBJ1-3, with D possibly matching TRBD1 (5 bases). This CDR3 has 14 amino acids. Germline CDR1 reads KGHSH; CDR2 reads LQKENI. The V and J ends lost 6 bases and 0 bases respectively, with 9 bases between them. CDR3 sequence (DNA): TGTGCCAGCTCCCAGGGAAACTCTGGAAACACCATATATTTT. The encoded protein is CASSQGNSGNTIYF.

In its sample, this clone was seen once. The chain joins TRBV27 to TRBJ2-7; D is undetermined. V lost 7 bases and J 3 bases, leaving 13 bases between the germline ends. The germline gives CDR1 MNHEY, CDR2 SMNVEV (reference sequence). CDR3 length equals 13 residues. The CDR3: CASTPRNGYEQYF. In DNA form, the CDR3 reads TGTGCCAGCACCCCTAGGAACGGCTACGAGCAGTACTTC.

This chain links TRBV11-3 with TRBJ2-3, with D perhaps TRBD1 (6 bases). The germline CDR1 and CDR2 sequences are SGHNT and YENEEA. Trimming cost V 1 base and J 0 bases, with 8 bases left between them. The CDR3 runs to 15 residues. CDR3 sequence reads: CASSLGQGSTDTQYF. CDR3 bases: TGTGCCAGCAGCTTAGGGCAGGGGAGCACAGATACGCAGTATTTT.

Points on this clone: Compared with germline, one end of the junction differs, possibly owing to a read error. The chain carries TRBV9 and TRBJ1-1, with 12 bases matching TRBD1. The CDR3 contains 17 residues. Germline loops: CDR1 SGDLS, CDR2 YYNGEE. The CDR3, as DNA: TGTGCCAGCAGCGGTGGGACAGGGGGCGCCTGGAACCCTGAAGCTTTCTTT. Protein: CASSGGTGGAWNPEAFF.

V usage is TRBV6-4 and J usage is TRBJ2-6; D is possibly TRBD1 (5 bases). Germline V CDR1 and CDR2: MRHNA, SNTAGT. This CDR3 comprises 15 residues. The V end was cut by 0 bases, the J end by 2 bases, with 5 bases between. The CDR3 DNA sequence: TGTGCCAGCAGTGACTCAGGGGCTGGGGCCAACGTCCTGACTTTC. This codes for CASSDSGAGANVLTF.

The genes are TRBV9 and TRBJ1-2, with 8 positions matching TRBD1. The V and J ends lost 4 bases and 1 base, in that order; junction bases with no gene match: 12. Per the germline V gene, CDR1 is SGDLS and CDR2 is YYNGEE. This CDR3 is built from 17 residues. CDR3 sequence: CASSKTGAAVINYGYTF. The CDR3 DNA reads as TGTGCCAGCAGCAAGACAGGGGCCGCCGTGATTAACTATGGCTACACCTTC.

The chain couples TRBV7-2 to TRBJ2-3; D gene ambiguous. V was pared by 2 bases and J by 2 bases, with 11 bases between. Per the germline V gene, CDR1 is SGHTA and CDR2 is FQGNSA. The CDR3 spans 15 residues. CDR3 DNA: TGTGCCAGCAGCTTATTATCCCACACCACAGATACGCAGTATTTT. Translation: CASSLLSHTTDTQYF.

This clone has only a few counts. The chain is built from TRBV6-5 and TRBJ1-1, with 7 bases identical to TRBD1. Germline trimming cut 4 bases from V and 6 bases from J; bases unmatched to any gene: 5. Looked up from germline, CDR1 is MNHEY and CDR2 is SVGAGI. This CDR3 spans 13 amino acids. CDR3 bases: TGTGCCAGCAGTTTACGACAGGGAGCTGAAGCTTTCTTT. Translating it yields CASSLRQGAEAFF.

The rearrangement joins TRBV19 to TRBJ1-4; 9 bases map to TRBD1. Germline loops: CDR1 LNHDA, CDR2 SQIVND (reference sequence). The V segment lost 4 bases and the J segment 8 bases; nucleotides outside the gene matches: 5. This CDR3 region has 14 residues. The CDR3 DNA sequence: TGTGCCAGTAGTAGAACCGGGACAGGGGAAAAACTGTTTTTT. The encoded protein is CASSRTGTGEKLFF. The whole variable domain, remainder taken from reference TRBV19 and TRBJ1-4, is DGGITQSPKYLFRKEGQNVTLSCEQNLNHDAMYWYRQDPGQGLRLIYYSQIVNDFQKGDIAEGYSVSREKKESFPLTVTSAQKNPTAFYLCASSRTGTGEKLFFGSGTQLSVL.

The chain couples TRBV7-2 to TRBJ2-7, with D tentatively TRBD2 (6 bases). The CDR3 runs to 16 residues. Trimming left V 3 bases short and J 0 bases short, with 15 bases between. Germline V lookup: CDR1 SGHTA, CDR2 FQGNSA. Here the CDR3 reads CASSLGLASSSYEQYF. The CDR3 region has the DNA TGTGCCAGCAGCTTGGGACTTGCTTCGAGCTCCTACGAGCAGTACTTC.

This CDR3 is CASSRSGSSYNEQFF. The CDR3 nucleotides are TGTGCCAGCAGCCGTAGCGGGAGCTCCTACAATGAGCAGTTCTTC. The chain recombines TRBV6-5 with TRBJ2-1; 9 bases agree with TRBD2. Losses at the gene ends were 6 bases for V and 0 bases for J; bases not matched to a gene: 3. The germline CDR1 and CDR2 sequences are MNHEY and SVGAGI. The CDR3 sequence is 15 residues long.

This clone was counted a single time. The rearrangement links TRBV2 to TRBJ1-5; D is possibly TRBD1 (5 bases). The CDR3 consists of 12 residues. CDR1 and CDR2 from the germline V gene are SNHLY and FYNNEI. V was pared by 7 bases and J by 2 bases, with 6 bases between. The CDR3 protein is CASKQGNQPQHF. In DNA form, the CDR3 reads TGTGCCAGCAAACAGGGCAATCAGCCCCAGCATTTT.

This chain joins TRBV6-5 and TRBJ2-1; 11 bases map to TRBD2. Germline V lookup: CDR1 MNHEY, CDR2 SVGAGI. The CDR3 has 15 residues. Germline trimming cut 0 bases from V and 5 bases from J; bases unmatched to any gene: 0. The CDR3: CASSYSTSGNNEQFF. The DNA for the CDR3 is TGTGCCAGCAGTTACTCGACTAGCGGGAACAATGAGCAGTTCTTC.